This is a list of T cell receptor beta chains from one sample in a study of cytomegalovirus exposure and HLA in healthy donors. Libraries were prepared by immunoSEQ multiplex PCR; TCRdb keeps only in-frame clonotypes and omits some of them. The sample has a few hundred thousand clones, approximately 80% seen once. Sequences were obtained from PBMCs. These TCRs come from a man aged 25-40 years in good health and CMV-seronegative. Each CDR3 is given with its conserved first and last residue. D genes are given only for firm matches. Rows may omit the clone size; those that give it use once, few, many or a size class.

j_gene: TRBJ1-1; v_gene: TRBV5-4; d_gene: .; abundance: .; CDR3aa: CASSLVGGDTEAFF; CDR3nt: TGTGCCAGCAGCTTGGTGGGGGGGGACACTGAAGCTTTCTTT
j_gene: TRBJ2-6; v_gene: TRBV5-1; d_gene: .; abundance: .; CDR3aa: CASSWGGGLIAGANVLTF; CDR3nt: TGCGCCAGCAGCTGGGGCGGAGGGTTGATTGCTGGGGCCAACGTCCTGACTTTC
j_gene: TRBJ2-2; v_gene: TRBV5-1; d_gene: TRBD2; abundance: once; CDR3aa: CASGLGASGGLNTGELFF; CDR3nt: TGCGCCAGCGGCTTGGGCGCCTCGGGGGGGCTCAACACCGGGGAGCTGTTTTTT
j_gene: TRBJ2-1; v_gene: TRBV28; d_gene: TRBD2; abundance: .; CDR3aa: CASRNSGGVYNEQFF; CDR3nt: TGTGCCAGCAGAAATAGCGGGGGGGTCTACAATGAGCAGTTCTTC
j_gene: TRBJ1-2; v_gene: TRBV4-1; d_gene: .; abundance: .; CDR3aa: CASSQVFQGAYGYTF; CDR3nt: TGCGCCAGCAGCCAAGTATTTCAGGGTGCCTATGGCTACACCTTC
j_gene: TRBJ2-1; v_gene: TRBV9; d_gene: TRBD1; abundance: .; CDR3aa: CASSVAGSRDRAGNEQFF; CDR3nt: TGTGCCAGCAGCGTAGCGGGGAGCCGGGACAGGGCTGGGAATGAGCAGTTCTTC
j_gene: TRBJ1-2; v_gene: TRBV2; d_gene: TRBD1; abundance: .; CDR3aa: CASSATGNGYTF; CDR3nt: TGTGCCAGCAGTGCGACAGGGAATGGCTACACCTTC
j_gene: TRBJ1-2; v_gene: TRBV5-4; d_gene: TRBD1; abundance: few; CDR3aa: CASSADRGRGYTF; CDR3nt: TGTGCCAGCAGCGCCGACAGGGGGCGAGGCTACACCTTC
j_gene: TRBJ2-7; v_gene: TRBV7-9; d_gene: .; abundance: .; CDR3aa: CASSLGPGLTYEQYF; CDR3nt: TGTGCCAGCAGCTTAGGACCGGGACTCACCTACGAGCAGTACTTC
j_gene: TRBJ2-4; v_gene: TRBV29-1; d_gene: TRBD2; abundance: .; CDR3aa: CSVALTGRKNIQYF; CDR3nt: TGCAGCGTTGCCCTAACCGGGAGGAAAAACATTCAGTACTTC
j_gene: TRBJ1-4; v_gene: TRBV2; d_gene: .; abundance: .; CDR3aa: CASSLSEKLFF; CDR3nt: TGTGCCAGCAGTCTTAGTGAAAAACTGTTTTTT
j_gene: TRBJ2-7; v_gene: TRBV4-2; d_gene: TRBD2; abundance: .; CDR3aa: CASSQGLVAGDTYEQYF; CDR3nt: TGTGCCAGCAGCCAAGGACTCGTAGCGGGGGACACCTACGAGCAGTACTTC
j_gene: TRBJ1-5; v_gene: TRBV28; d_gene: .; abundance: few; CDR3aa: CASSLGGASNQPQHF; CDR3nt: TGTGCCAGCAGTTTAGGCGGTGCCAGCAATCAGCCCCAGCATTTT
j_gene: TRBJ1-2; v_gene: TRBV4-1; d_gene: .; abundance: .; CDR3aa: CASSLDLQNYGYTF; CDR3nt: TGCGCCAGCAGCCTAGACCTACAGAACTATGGCTACACCTTC
j_gene: TRBJ1-2; v_gene: TRBV7-2; d_gene: .; abundance: .; CDR3aa: CASSSTRQALNYGYTF; CDR3nt: TGTGCCAGCAGCTCAACAAGACAGGCCCTGAACTATGGCTACACCTTC
j_gene: TRBJ2-1; v_gene: TRBV27; d_gene: .; abundance: .; CDR3aa: CASSPRIVLDVSSYNEQFF; CDR3nt: TGTGCCAGCAGTCCCCGAATCGTGCTAGACGTAAGCTCCTACAATGAGCAGTTCTTC
j_gene: TRBJ1-1; v_gene: TRBV28; d_gene: .; abundance: .; CDR3aa: CASSFQGGVGEAFF; CDR3nt: TGTGCCAGCAGTTTCCAAGGGGGGGTTGGTGAAGCTTTCTTT
j_gene: TRBJ2-1; v_gene: TRBV6-5; d_gene: TRBD1; abundance: .; CDR3aa: CASNKQGAPYNEQFF; CDR3nt: TGTGCCAGCAATAAACAGGGGGCACCGTACAATGAGCAGTTCTTC
j_gene: TRBJ2-2; v_gene: TRBV4-1; d_gene: .; abundance: .; CDR3aa: CASSQGLGAPGELFF; CDR3nt: TGCGCCAGCAGCCAAGGACTGGGGGCTCCCGGGGAGCTGTTTTTT
j_gene: TRBJ1-1; v_gene: TRBV7-6; d_gene: TRBD1; abundance: .; CDR3aa: CASSLSRGSEAFF; CDR3nt: TGTGCCAGCAGCTTAAGCAGGGGGTCTGAAGCTTTCTTT